One and the same sample provided the 12 T cell receptor beta chains below, sequenced in a study of cytomegalovirus exposure and HLA in healthy donors. Researchers ran the PCR with 60 Vbeta and 13 Jbeta primers. Measured with immunoSEQ multiplex PCR; TCRdb has only the in-frame clones, and not every one. The sample holds some 89,000 clones; roughly 76% are singletons and the top ten take under 2%. The sample consisted of PBMCs. The receptors shown here come from a woman aged 30 to 39 in good health and CMV-seronegative.

This chain uses TRBV7-3 with TRBJ2-1; TRBD2 matches 8 bases. The V gene's germline CDR1 is SGHTA and CDR2 FQGTGA. This CDR3 is built from 17 residues. Trimming removed 5 bases from V and 6 bases from J; junction bases left unmatched: 15. The CDR3 sequence: CASSPGLASFSPNEQFF. The CDR3 coding sequence is TGTGCCAGCAGCCCCGGACTAGCCTCCTTTTCCCCCAATGAGCAGTTCTTC.

This rearrangement joins TRBV27 to TRBJ1-5; 8 nucleotides match TRBD1. Per the germline V gene, CDR1 is MNHEY and CDR2 is SMNVEV (reference sequence). Trimming cost V 6 bases and J 9 bases; bases outside gene matches: 10. The CDR3 runs to 14 residues. Written as DNA, the CDR3 is TGTGCCAGCAGCCGACAGGGGATGGGTTCGCCCCAGCATTTT. Residues: CASSRQGMGSPQHF.

This chain uses TRBV18 with TRBJ2-7; 14 bases align to TRBD2. Germline lookup yields CDR1 KGHSH and CDR2 LQKENI. The V segment lost 3 bases and the J segment 5 bases; nucleotides outside the gene matches: 9. The CDR3 covers 17 residues. CDR3 in DNA: TGTGCCAGCTCACCCCTAGAGGGACTAGCGGGAGTAAACGAGCAGTACTTC. Translation: CASSPLEGLAGVNEQYF.

This clone was counted a single time. V usage is TRBV2 and J usage is TRBJ1-2; D is possibly TRBD1 (6 bases). Germline V lookup: CDR1 SNHLY, CDR2 FYNNEI. This CDR3 is 14 amino acids long. Trimming took 4 bases from V and 4 from J, leaving 13 bases between them. CDR3 sequence reads: CASSALQGSYGYTF. CDR3 coding DNA: TGTGCCAGCAGTGCCCTACAGGGTTCCTATGGCTACACCTTC.

The rearrangement links TRBV11-3 to TRBJ2-2; 10 nucleotides line up with TRBD1. Trimming at V came to 3 bases and at J to 3 bases, leaving 1 base not matched to a gene. The CDR3 spans 15 residues. Germline loops: CDR1 SGHNT, CDR2 YENEEA. In DNA, the CDR3 is TGTGCCAGCAGCTTGGGACAGGGGTACACCGGGGAGCTGTTTTTT. Translating gives CASSLGQGYTGELFF.

V usage is TRBV19 and J usage is TRBJ2-2; 10 bases map to TRBD2. CDR3 length: 15 amino acids. From germline, CDR1 is LNHDA and CDR2 SQIVND (reference sequence). After removal of 5 bases from V and 6 bases from J, the junction contained 6 bases not matched to a gene. The CDR3: CASSALAGVAGELFF. The DNA of the CDR3 is TGTGCCAGTAGTGCGCTAGCGGGAGTGGCCGGGGAGCTGTTTTTT.

The CDR3 loop reads CASSSEGYYGYTF. DNA of the CDR3: TGTGCCAGCAGTTCCGAGGGCTACTATGGCTACACCTTC. This sequence joins TRBV6-5 and TRBJ1-2; D unclear. Germline values: CDR1 MNHEY, CDR2 SVGAGI. The CDR3 totals 13 residues. Trimming took off 4 bases at V and 3 bases at J, with 9 bases between the two ends.

The rearrangement joins TRBV7-9 to TRBJ1-1, with D uncertain. The CDR3 length is 14 residues. The germline V and J ends were trimmed by 0 bases and 3 bases, with 8 bases remaining between them. Germline lookup yields CDR1 SEHNR and CDR2 FQNEAQ (reference sequence). For the CDR3, the DNA is TGTGCCAGCAGCTTAGCCGGGGTCCACACTGAAGCTTTCTTT. It codes for CASSLAGVHTEAFF.

This chain connects TRBV30 to TRBJ1-6; D unclear. This CDR3 is built from 14 residues. From germline, CDR1 is GTSNPN and CDR2 SVGIG (reference sequence). Trimming pared 2 bases from V and 7 bases from J, leaving 12 bases between. The chain's CDR3 is CAWSSSPRNSPLHF. DNA of the CDR3: TGTGCCTGGAGTTCATCCCCCAGGAATTCACCCCTCCACTTT.

Details on this clone: The conserved closing phenylalanine or tryptophan is absent in this CDR3, likely reflecting a read error. This chain links TRBV19 with TRBJ1-5; 9 bases fit TRBD1. The CDR3 is 16 amino acids. In germline, CDR1 is LNHDA, CDR2 SQIVND (reference sequence). J gave up 7 bases and V 5 bases, and 12 bases lay outside the gene matches. As DNA, the CDR3 is TGTGCCAGTAGTGGTGGGACAGGGATACTCGAACAGCCCCAGCATCTT. It encodes CASSGGTGILEQPQHL.

V and J are TRBV7-9 and TRBJ2-2, with 9 nucleotides matching TRBD2. The V gene end was trimmed by 7 bases and the J gene end by 6 bases; junction bases not matched to a gene: 12. CDR3 length: 16 residues. Germline V gene data show CDR1 as SEHNR and CDR2 as FQNEAQ (reference sequence). The CDR3 coding sequence is TGTGCCAGCAACCATCCGGGACTAGCTACAGCCGGGGAGCTGTTTTTT. It is translated as CASNHPGLATAGELFF. Combining the CDR3 with reference TRBV7-9 and TRBJ2-2 gives the whole variable domain DTGVSQNPRHKITKRGQNVTFRCDPISEHNRLYWYRQTLGQGPEFLTYFQNEAQLEKSRLLSDRFSAERPKGSFSTLEIQRTEQGDSAMYLCASNHPGLATAGELFFGEGSRLTVL.

The J gene is TRBJ1-1, the V gene TRBV12-2; the table's D gene call, TRBD1, was not cross checked with the DNA. TRBV12-2 is noted as a pseudogene. The CDR3 length is 15 residues. Written as DNA, the CDR3 is TGTGCAAGTCGCTTAGCGCGGACAACGAACACTGAAGCTTTCTTT. Residues: CASRLARTTNTEAFF.